Included here is one T cell receptor (beta chain) sequence, with context. V was trimmed by 5 bases and J by 9 bases, leaving 14 bases between them. CDR1 LGHNT and CDR2 FRNRAP come from the germline V gene. The CDR3 is 13 amino acids. The sample originates from a study of T cells after yellow fever vaccination. Study context: Fractions low in cell number were prepared with SMART-Seq v4 Ultra Low Input.

TCRdb reprocessed the 5' RACE reads via MiXCR and lists one record per CDR3 protein. Of under 350,000 distinct CDR3 sequences in the sample, approximately 4% were seen once. The chain combines TRBV12-5 with TRBJ2-1; D perhaps matches TRBD2 (6 bases). Material: PBMCs, obtained 5 days after the yellow fever booster vaccination. This sequence originates from a young man who received the YFV17D yellow fever vaccine. The CDR3 here is CASGAGTRGEQFF. The CDR3 coding sequence is TGTGCTAGTGGTGCCGGGACTCGCGGTGAGCAGTTCTTC.